This record looks at one T cell receptor (beta chain) sequence and its context. The source of the sample is a study of blood T cell repertoires in COVID-19. V lost 8 bases to trimming and J lost 4 bases, with 5 bases between them. Germline V gives CDR1 KGHDR, CDR2 SFDVKD. The CDR3 loop spans 11 amino acids. TCRdb's copy holds only in-frame clones and misses some; the assay was immunoSEQ multiplex PCR. The sample consists of 450,000 or so clones, roughly 89% of them appearing once. The rearrangement links TRBV24-1 to TRBJ1-3; D gene ambiguous. The material sequenced was peripheral blood. The source of this sequence is a man aged 18 to 29 with COVID-19, enrolled during active disease. CDR3 sequence reads: CATTVGNTIYF. The CDR3 region has the DNA TGTGCCACCACGGTCGGAAACACCATATATTTT.